Listed below are T cell receptor beta chains from one sample, sequenced in a study of blood T cells in healthy people across ages. One entry per CDR3 protein results from TCRdb running MiXCR on the 5' RACE reads. The profile shows 550,000 to 800,000 distinct CDR3 sequences, roughly 21% of them singletons. Material for sequencing was blood. Receptors were obtained from a man between 65 and 79 years old in good health. Both conserved end residues are part of each CDR3. D genes are given only for firm matches. Not every row has a clone size; where given, it reads once, few, many or a size class.

TRBV4-1	.	.	TRBJ2-7	TGCGCCGGCAGCCAAGATAGCACGGGGATCCCCTACGAGCAGTACTTC	CAGSQDSTGIPYEQYF
TRBV5-1	.	once	TRBJ2-7	TGCGCCAGCAGTCCAGAACTTGGGATGCCCTACGAGCAGTACTTC	CASSPELGMPYEQYF
TRBV27	TRBD1	.	TRBJ1-1	TGTGCCAGCAGTTTAGAGAAGGGGGCCACTGAAGCTTTCTTT	CASSLEKGATEAFF
TRBV28	TRBD2	.	TRBJ2-1	TGTGCCAGCAGCCACAGACTAGCGGGAGACAATGAGCAGTTCTTC	CASSHRLAGDNEQFF
TRBV6-1	.	.	TRBJ1-2	TGTGCCAGCAGTGAGCGGCCCCGAGGGGACTATGGCTACACCTTC	CASSERPRGDYGYTF
TRBV20-1	TRBD2	.	TRBJ2-1	TGCAGTGCTAGAAGACTAGCGGGCGCCTACAATGAGCAGTTCTTC	CSARRLAGAYNEQFF
TRBV9	.	few	TRBJ2-2	TGTGCCAGCAGCGCTGCCGGGAACACCGGGGAGCTGTTTTTT	CASSAAGNTGELFF
TRBV5-1	.	few	TRBJ2-5	TGCGCCAGCAGCTTGGGGGGACTTACCGGGAATCAGGAGACCCAGTACTTC	CASSLGGLTGNQETQYF
TRBV28	.	.	TRBJ2-7	TGTGCCAGCAGCTCGTTACAGGGAATGGGATACGAGCAGTACTTC	CASSSLQGMGYEQYF
TRBV9	TRBD2	.	TRBJ2-3	TGTGCCAGCAGCCCCGGGGGGACCACAGATACGCAGTATTTT	CASSPGGTTDTQYF
TRBV4-2	.	many	TRBJ2-1	TGTGCCAGCAGCCAAGAATTCGACAATGAGCAGTTCTTC	CASSQEFDNEQFF
TRBV7-8	TRBD2	many	TRBJ2-5	TGTGCCAGCGATATAGCGGGCAAAGAGACCCAGTACTTC	CASDIAGKETQYF
TRBV15	TRBD2	many	TRBJ2-1	TGTGCCACCAGCAGAGTTGCGGGAGGGGATGAGCAGTTCTTC	CATSRVAGGDEQFF
TRBV20-1	.	.	TRBJ2-7	TGCAGTGTTCAGAGCGGGATCCAGGGGGGTTACGAGCAGTACTTC	CSVQSGIQGGYEQYF
TRBV5-1	TRBD1	.	TRBJ2-1	TGCGCCAGCAGCTGGACAGGGGACTCCTACAATGAGCAGTTCTTC	CASSWTGDSYNEQFF
TRBV11-2	TRBD1	.	TRBJ2-7	TGTGCCAGCAGTACCGGACAGGGGGCACACGAGCAGTACTTC	CASSTGQGAHEQYF
TRBV3-1	TRBD1	.	TRBJ1-4	TGTGCCAGCAGCCATCCGGGACAGGGGAATGAAAAACTGTTTTTT	CASSHPGQGNEKLFF
TRBV2	TRBD2	.	TRBJ2-1	TGTGCCAGCAGTCGAAAGTCAGCGGGAGGCCCCTCCTACTACAATGAGCAGTTCTTC	CASSRKSAGGPSYYNEQFF
TRBV7-9	.	few	TRBJ2-1	TGTGCCAGCAGCTTAGTAGTCGGTGAAAATGAGCAGTTCTTC	CASSLVVGENEQFF
TRBV6-2/TRBV6-3	.	few	TRBJ2-1	TGTGCCAGCAGTTCGGCCTCATGGTATGAGCAGTTCTTC	CASSSASWYEQFF
TRBV18	.	.	TRBJ1-1	TGTGCCAGCTCGCGGCGGGGCCAGAACACTGAAGCTTTCTTT	CASSRRGQNTEAFF